This TCR beta chain was captured in a study of shared clonotypes between healthy human individuals. Study-level results: The naive CD4 repertoires of a few donors were compared, and around 4.7% of clonotypes were shared. Few donors restricted represented genetic and exposure-history diversity.

Per the study methods: Owing to the provision of junction-only sequences devoid of quality scores by immunoSEQ, filtering differed. Only in-frame clones appear in the TCRdb table, and some are missing; sequencing was by immunoSEQ multiplex PCR. D and trimming were read from the DNA, whereas the V and J calls and clone size are those reported in that table. The data show over 2 million clones, with less than 95% seen just once and 0.37% held by the top ten. With respect to this clone: Its antigen is as yet unknown.

The V end lost 1 base, the J end lost 2 bases, and 14 bases lay between the germline ends. Germline V CDR1 and CDR2: SGHTA, FQGNSA. The CDR3 sequence is 17 residues long. Sequenced: naive CD4+ T cells from PBMCs. Subset: CD45RA+ positively selected. The receptor comes from a man aged 18 to 29 in good health. Some clones in this sample may be carry-over from other donors' samples. This chain links TRBV7-2 with TRBJ2-2; D assignment may be TRBD1 or TRBD2 (5 bases each). CDR3 coding DNA: TGTGCCAGCAGCTTAGGGGTCGGGGCCTTTAACACCGGGGAGCTGTTTTTT. Translating it yields CASSLGVGAFNTGELFF.